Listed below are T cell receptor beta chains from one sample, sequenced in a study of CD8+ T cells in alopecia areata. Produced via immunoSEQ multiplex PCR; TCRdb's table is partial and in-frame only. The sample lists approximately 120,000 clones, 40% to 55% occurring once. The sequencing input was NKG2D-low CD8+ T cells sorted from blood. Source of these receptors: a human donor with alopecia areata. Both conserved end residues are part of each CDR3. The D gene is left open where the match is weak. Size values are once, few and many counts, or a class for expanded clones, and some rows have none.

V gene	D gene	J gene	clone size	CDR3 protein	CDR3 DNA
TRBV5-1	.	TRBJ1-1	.	CASSLIGENTEAFF	TGCGCCAGCAGCTTGATTGGGGAGAACACTGAAGCTTTCTTT
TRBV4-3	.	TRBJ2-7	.	CASSPGTGEYEQYF	TGCGCCAGCAGCCCCGGGACGGGAGAATACGAGCAGTACTTC
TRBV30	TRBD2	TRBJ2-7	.	CAWSVGGGKTYEQYF	TGTGCCTGGAGTGTCGGGGGGGGCAAAACCTACGAGCAGTACTTC
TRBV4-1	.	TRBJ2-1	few	CASSQSRGNNEQFF	TGCGCCAGCAGCCAATCTCGGGGAAATAATGAGCAGTTCTTC
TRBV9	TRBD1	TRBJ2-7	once	CASSVGGTASYEQYF	TGTGCCAGCAGCGTAGGGGGGACAGCCTCCTACGAGCAGTACTTC
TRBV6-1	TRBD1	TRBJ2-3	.	CASKDRISTDTQYF	TGTGCCAGCAAGGACAGGATTAGCACAGATACGCAGTATTTT
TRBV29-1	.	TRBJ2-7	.	CSVVPLGTGNPTYEQYF	TGCAGCGTTGTGCCCCTAGGGACGGGTAACCCAACCTACGAGCAGTACTTC
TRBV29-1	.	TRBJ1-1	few	CSVRTDVTFF	TGCAGCGTTCGGACGGACGTTACTTTCTTT
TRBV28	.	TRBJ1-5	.	CASSDDTVGQPQHF	TGTGCCAGCAGTGACGACACGGTCGGCCAGCCCCAGCATTTT
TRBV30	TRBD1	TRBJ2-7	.	CAWSPGQGYEQYF	TGTGCCTGGAGTCCGGGACAGGGCTACGAGCAGTACTTC
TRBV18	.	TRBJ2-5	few	CASSPPEETQYF	TGTGCCAGCTCACCACCGGAAGAGACCCAGTACTTC
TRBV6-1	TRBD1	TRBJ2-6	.	CATGTVKMGANVLTF	TGTGCCACAGGGACAGTCAAGATGGGGGCCAACGTCCTGACTTTC
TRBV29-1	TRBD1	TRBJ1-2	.	CSTRGGYGYTF	TGCAGCACCAGGGGGGGGTATGGCTACACCTTC
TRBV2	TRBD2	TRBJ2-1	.	CASRSTSGSADEQFF	TGTGCCAGCAGGTCGACTAGCGGGAGTGCGGATGAGCAGTTCTTC